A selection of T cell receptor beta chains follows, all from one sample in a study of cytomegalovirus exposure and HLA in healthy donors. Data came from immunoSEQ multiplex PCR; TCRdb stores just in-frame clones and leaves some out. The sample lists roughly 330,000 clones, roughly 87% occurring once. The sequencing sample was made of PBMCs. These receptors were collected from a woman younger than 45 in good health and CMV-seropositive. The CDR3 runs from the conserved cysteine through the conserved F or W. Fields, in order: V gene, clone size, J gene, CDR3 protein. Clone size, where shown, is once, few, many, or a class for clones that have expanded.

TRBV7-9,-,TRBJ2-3,CASSRGLAGGEDTQYF
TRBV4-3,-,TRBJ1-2,CASSQEAGRGYTF
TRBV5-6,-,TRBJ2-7,CASSLARTSGGYEQYF
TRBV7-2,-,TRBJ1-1,CASSPKQGLSTEAFF
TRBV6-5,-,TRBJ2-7,CASSPGTGGYGEQYF
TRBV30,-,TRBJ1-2,CACAGNTPGYGYTF
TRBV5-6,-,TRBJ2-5,CASSFGRVRQETQYF
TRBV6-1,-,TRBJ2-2,CASNLSRGELFF
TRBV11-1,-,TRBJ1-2,CASSSDREEGYTF
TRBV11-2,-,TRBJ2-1,CASSLNEQFF
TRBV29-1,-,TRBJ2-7,CSVEGTGASYEQYF
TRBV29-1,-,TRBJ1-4,CSGGSGVREKLFF
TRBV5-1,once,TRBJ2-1,CASSRVSGGGYNEQFF
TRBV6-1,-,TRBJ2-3,CASRGPSTDTQYF
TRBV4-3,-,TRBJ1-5,CASSQDSRGGQPQHF
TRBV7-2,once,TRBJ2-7,CASRPTSGRASSEQYF
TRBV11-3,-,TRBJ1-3,CASSLASGTGVDCSGNTIYF
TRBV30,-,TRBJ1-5,CAWGAGSNQPQHF
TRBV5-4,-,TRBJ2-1,CASSLAERRNEQFF
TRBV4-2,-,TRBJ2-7,CASSQVGSGPHEQYF
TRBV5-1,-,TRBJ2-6,CASRGVGYTNVLTF
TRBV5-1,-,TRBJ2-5,CASSLAVASGGETQYF
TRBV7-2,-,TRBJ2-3,CASSSRSGTDTQYF
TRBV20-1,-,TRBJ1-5,CSAEQGGPQHF
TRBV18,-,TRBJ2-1,CASSPQQGTNNEQFF
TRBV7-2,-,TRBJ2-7,CASSLGTYEQYF
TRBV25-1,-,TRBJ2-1,CASSGGFPYNEQFF
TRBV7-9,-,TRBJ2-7,CASSPESYEQYF